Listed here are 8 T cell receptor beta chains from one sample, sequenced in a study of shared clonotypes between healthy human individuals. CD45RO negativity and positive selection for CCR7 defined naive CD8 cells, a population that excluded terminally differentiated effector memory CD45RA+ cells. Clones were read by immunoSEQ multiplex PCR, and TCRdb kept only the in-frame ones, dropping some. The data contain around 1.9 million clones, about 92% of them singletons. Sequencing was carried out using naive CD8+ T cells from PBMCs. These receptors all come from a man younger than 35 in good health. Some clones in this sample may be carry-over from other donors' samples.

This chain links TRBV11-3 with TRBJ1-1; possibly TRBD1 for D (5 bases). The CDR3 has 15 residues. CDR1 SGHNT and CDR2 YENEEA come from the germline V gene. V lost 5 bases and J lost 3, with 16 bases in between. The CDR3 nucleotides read TGTGCCAGCAGCCAAGGGACGGGTTTGGACACTGAAGCTTTCTTT. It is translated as CASSQGTGLDTEAFF.

The CDR3 DNA is TGTGCCAGCAAAAAGGAGCGGGAGGCAGATACGCAGTATTTT. Protein product: CASKKEREADTQYF. The genes are TRBV9 and TRBJ2-3; 9 positions agree with TRBD2. The CDR3 has 14 amino acids. Trimming at V came to 6 bases and at J to 4 bases, leaving 6 bases not matched to a gene. Germline CDR1 and CDR2: SGDLS and YYNGEE.

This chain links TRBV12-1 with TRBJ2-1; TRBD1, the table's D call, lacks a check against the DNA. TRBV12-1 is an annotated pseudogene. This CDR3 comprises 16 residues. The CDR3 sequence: CASSSGQGRSYNEQFF. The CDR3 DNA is TGTGCCAGCAGCTCAGGACAGGGTAGGTCCTACAATGAGCAGTTCTTC.

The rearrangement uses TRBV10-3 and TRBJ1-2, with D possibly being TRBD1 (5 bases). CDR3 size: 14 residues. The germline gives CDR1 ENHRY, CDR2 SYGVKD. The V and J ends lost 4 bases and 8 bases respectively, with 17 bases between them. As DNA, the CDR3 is TGTGCCATCAGTGGAGGAGGTTACTCAGGGGGCTACACCTTC. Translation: CAISGGGYSGGYTF.

CDR3 sequence reads: CASSDFRSWNTEAFF. CDR3 DNA: TGTGCCAGCAGTGACTTCCGGAGCTGGAACACTGAAGCTTTCTTT. The chain is built from TRBV2 and TRBJ1-1, with D uncertain. V lost 3 bases and J lost 1, with 12 bases in between. Germline assignment: CDR1 SNHLY and CDR2 FYNNEI. The CDR3 consists of 15 residues.

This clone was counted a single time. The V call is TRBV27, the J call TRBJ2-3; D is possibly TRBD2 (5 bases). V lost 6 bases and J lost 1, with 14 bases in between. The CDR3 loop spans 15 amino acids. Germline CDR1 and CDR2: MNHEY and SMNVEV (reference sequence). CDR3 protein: CASSLRISGTDTQYF. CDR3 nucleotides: TGTGCCAGCAGCCTAAGGATTAGCGGCACAGATACGCAGTATTTT.

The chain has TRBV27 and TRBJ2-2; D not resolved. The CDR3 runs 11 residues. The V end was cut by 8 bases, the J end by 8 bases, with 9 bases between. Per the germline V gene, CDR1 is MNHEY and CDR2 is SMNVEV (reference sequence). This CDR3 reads CASYWLGELFF. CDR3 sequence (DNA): TGTGCCAGCTACTGGTTGGGGGAGCTGTTTTTT.

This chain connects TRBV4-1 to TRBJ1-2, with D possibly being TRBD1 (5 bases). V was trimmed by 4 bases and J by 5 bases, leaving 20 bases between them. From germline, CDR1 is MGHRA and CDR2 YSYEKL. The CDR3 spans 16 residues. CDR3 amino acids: CASSPMDTNQGYGYTF. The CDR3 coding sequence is TGCGCCAGCAGCCCTATGGATACCAATCAGGGATATGGCTACACCTTC.